Listed below are T cell receptor beta chains from one sample, sequenced in a study of T cells in Graves' hyperthyroidism and ophthalmopathy. TCRdb recomputed calls from the multiplex PCR reads with MiXCR, one row per CDR3 protein. The sample yields more than 350,000 distinct CDR3 sequences, roughly 15% seen once. Sequenced input: blood. These receptors all stem from a woman in her twenties or thirties with Graves' ophthalmopathy. Each CDR3 is given with its conserved first and last residue. The D gene is left open where the match is weak. A row's size may be missing; if present it is once, few, many or a size class.

clone size: NA; V gene: TRBV4-1; J gene: TRBJ2-7; D gene: NA; CDR3 protein: CASSVTGNSYEQYF; CDR3 DNA: TGCGCCAGCAGCGTAACAGGGAACTCCTACGAGCAGTACTTC
clone size: many; V gene: TRBV28; J gene: TRBJ1-2; D gene: TRBD1; CDR3 protein: CASSLPQGAQDYGYTF; CDR3 DNA: TGTGCCAGCAGTTTACCCCAGGGGGCGCAGGACTATGGCTACACCTTC
clone size: many; V gene: TRBV20-1; J gene: TRBJ1-2; D gene: TRBD1; CDR3 protein: CSASAGTGGNYGYTF; CDR3 DNA: TGCAGTGCTAGCGCAGGGACAGGCGGAAACTATGGCTACACCTTC
clone size: few; V gene: TRBV9; J gene: TRBJ1-1; D gene: NA; CDR3 protein: CASSVDPGTEAFF; CDR3 DNA: TGTGCCAGCAGCGTAGACCCTGGGACTGAAGCTTTCTTT
clone size: many; V gene: TRBV12-5; J gene: TRBJ2-5; D gene: NA; CDR3 protein: CASGLRLETQYF; CDR3 DNA: TGTGCTAGTGGTTTGCGGCTAGAGACCCAGTACTTC
clone size: NA; V gene: TRBV2; J gene: TRBJ1-5; D gene: TRBD1; CDR3 protein: CASRWGQSNQPQHF; CDR3 DNA: TGTGCCAGCAGGTGGGGACAGAGCAATCAGCCCCAGCATTTT
clone size: NA; V gene: TRBV7-2; J gene: TRBJ2-1; D gene: TRBD2; CDR3 protein: CASSLEVAGANEQFF; CDR3 DNA: TGTGCCAGCAGCTTAGAAGTAGCGGGGGCTAATGAGCAGTTCTTC
clone size: many; V gene: TRBV6-5; J gene: TRBJ1-1; D gene: TRBD1; CDR3 protein: CASQQGDTEAFF; CDR3 DNA: TGTGCCAGCCAACAGGGGGACACTGAAGCTTTCTTT
clone size: few; V gene: TRBV24-1; J gene: TRBJ2-1; D gene: TRBD2; CDR3 protein: CATSDFERGISNEQFF; CDR3 DNA: TGTGCCACCAGTGATTTCGAGCGGGGGATCAGCAATGAGCAGTTCTTC
clone size: many; V gene: TRBV2; J gene: TRBJ2-7; D gene: TRBD1; CDR3 protein: CASRDRASYEQYF; CDR3 DNA: TGTGCCAGCAGGGACAGGGCCTCCTACGAGCAGTACTTC
clone size: many; V gene: TRBV20-1; J gene: TRBJ1-1; D gene: NA; CDR3 protein: CSARAWDSNTEAFF; CDR3 DNA: TGCAGTGCTAGAGCCTGGGATAGCAATACTGAAGCTTTCTTT
clone size: many; V gene: TRBV7-9; J gene: TRBJ2-7; D gene: NA; CDR3 protein: CASSFRDSPYEQYF; CDR3 DNA: TGTGCCAGCAGCTTCCGGGACTCCCCGTACGAGCAGTACTTC
clone size: many; V gene: TRBV3-1; J gene: TRBJ2-3; D gene: TRBD2; CDR3 protein: CASSQSTSGGDTQYF; CDR3 DNA: TGTGCCAGCAGCCAATCCACTAGCGGGGGAGATACGCAGTATTTT
clone size: NA; V gene: TRBV7-8; J gene: TRBJ2-3; D gene: TRBD2; CDR3 protein: CASSLADGGKDTQYF; CDR3 DNA: TGTGCCAGCAGCTTAGCGGACGGGGGGAAGGATACGCAGTATTTT
clone size: many; V gene: TRBV12-5; J gene: TRBJ2-1; D gene: NA; CDR3 protein: CASGIQVLNEQFF; CDR3 DNA: TGTGCTAGTGGCATACAGGTTTTGAATGAGCAGTTCTTC
clone size: many; V gene: TRBV2; J gene: TRBJ2-5; D gene: NA; CDR3 protein: CASSGGLETQYF; CDR3 DNA: TGTGCCAGCAGTGGGGGGCTCGAGACCCAGTACTTC
clone size: few; V gene: TRBV7-9; J gene: TRBJ1-4; D gene: NA; CDR3 protein: CASSHKLRDEKLFF; CDR3 DNA: TGTGCCAGCAGCCACAAACTAAGGGATGAAAAACTGTTTTTT
clone size: NA; V gene: TRBV10-1; J gene: TRBJ1-1; D gene: NA; CDR3 protein: CASSEFGTEAFF; CDR3 DNA: TGCGCCAGCAGTGAATTTGGCACTGAAGCTTTCTTT
clone size: many; V gene: TRBV7-9; J gene: TRBJ2-7; D gene: TRBD1; CDR3 protein: CASSARDRGREQYF; CDR3 DNA: TGTGCCAGCAGCGCCCGGGACAGGGGGCGCGAGCAGTACTTC
clone size: NA; V gene: TRBV19; J gene: TRBJ1-1; D gene: NA; CDR3 protein: CASSIFGGRTEAFF; CDR3 DNA: TGTGCCAGTAGTATATTTGGGGGGAGAACTGAAGCTTTCTTT
clone size: many; V gene: TRBV28; J gene: TRBJ1-5; D gene: NA; CDR3 protein: CASSFGRGQPQHF; CDR3 DNA: TGTGCCAGCAGTTTCGGCCGAGGTCAGCCCCAGCATTTT
clone size: many; V gene: TRBV12-3/TRBV12-4; J gene: TRBJ2-5; D gene: NA; CDR3 protein: CASRDGETQYF; CDR3 DNA: TGTGCCAGCAGGGACGGAGAGACCCAGTACTTC
clone size: many; V gene: TRBV20-1; J gene: TRBJ2-3; D gene: TRBD2; CDR3 protein: CSAPQGSGGTDTQYF; CDR3 DNA: TGCAGTGCTCCCCAGGGTAGCGGGGGCACAGATACGCAGTATTTT
clone size: many; V gene: TRBV12-3/TRBV12-4; J gene: TRBJ2-2; D gene: TRBD2; CDR3 protein: CASSLSGGAGGELFF; CDR3 DNA: TGTGCCAGCAGTTTAAGCGGGGGGGCAGGCGGGGAGCTGTTTTTT
clone size: few; V gene: TRBV29-1; J gene: TRBJ1-1; D gene: NA; CDR3 protein: CSANRDLNTEAFF; CDR3 DNA: TGCAGCGCAAACAGGGATCTGAACACTGAAGCTTTCTTT
clone size: many; V gene: TRBV10-1; J gene: TRBJ1-1; D gene: NA; CDR3 protein: CASSESGLEAFF; CDR3 DNA: TGCGCCAGCAGTGAGTCGGGCCTTGAAGCTTTCTTT
clone size: few; V gene: TRBV6-1; J gene: TRBJ2-1; D gene: NA; CDR3 protein: CASHSPRDQGYNEQFF; CDR3 DNA: TGTGCCAGCCATTCCCCCCGGGATCAGGGGTACAATGAGCAGTTCTTC
clone size: many; V gene: TRBV2; J gene: TRBJ1-1; D gene: NA; CDR3 protein: CASSLKGLSEAFF; CDR3 DNA: TGTGCCAGCAGTCTAAAGGGGTTAAGTGAAGCTTTCTTT
clone size: many; V gene: TRBV30; J gene: TRBJ2-3; D gene: TRBD2; CDR3 protein: CAWSVMGGGRTDTQYF; CDR3 DNA: TGTGCCTGGAGTGTAATGGGCGGGGGGAGGACAGATACGCAGTATTTT
clone size: many; V gene: TRBV18; J gene: TRBJ2-5; D gene: TRBD2; CDR3 protein: CASSPSSGAGGETQYF; CDR3 DNA: TGTGCCAGCTCACCTTCTAGCGGGGCCGGGGGAGAGACCCAGTACTTC
clone size: many; V gene: TRBV5-8; J gene: TRBJ1-4; D gene: TRBD1; CDR3 protein: CASRSGQGEEKLFF; CDR3 DNA: TGTGCCAGCAGGTCGGGACAGGGGGAAGAAAAACTGTTTTTT
clone size: many; V gene: TRBV20-1; J gene: TRBJ1-5; D gene: TRBD1; CDR3 protein: CSARGTENQPQHF; CDR3 DNA: TGCAGTGCGAGGGGGACAGAAAATCAGCCCCAGCATTTT
clone size: many; V gene: TRBV30; J gene: TRBJ1-1; D gene: NA; CDR3 protein: CAWSVRENTEAFF; CDR3 DNA: TGTGCCTGGAGTGTACGGGAGAACACTGAAGCTTTCTTT
clone size: NA; V gene: TRBV27; J gene: TRBJ2-7; D gene: NA; CDR3 protein: CASNRQNSYEQYF; CDR3 DNA: TGTGCCAGCAATCGACAGAACTCCTACGAGCAGTACTTC
clone size: many; V gene: TRBV3-1; J gene: TRBJ1-4; D gene: NA; CDR3 protein: CASRQQGDEKLFF; CDR3 DNA: TGTGCCAGCAGACAACAGGGTGACGAAAAACTGTTTTTT
clone size: many; V gene: TRBV5-1; J gene: TRBJ1-1; D gene: NA; CDR3 protein: CASSQRENTEAFF; CDR3 DNA: TGCGCCAGCAGCCAGAGGGAGAACACTGAAGCTTTCTTT
clone size: many; V gene: TRBV29-1; J gene: TRBJ1-1; D gene: NA; CDR3 protein: CSVPSGGAMNTEAFF; CDR3 DNA: TGCAGCGTACCGAGCGGGGGAGCTATGAACACTGAAGCTTTCTTT
clone size: many; V gene: TRBV6-1; J gene: TRBJ2-2; D gene: NA; CDR3 protein: CASTDPNTGELFF; CDR3 DNA: TGTGCCAGCACGGACCCAAACACCGGGGAGCTGTTTTTT
clone size: NA; V gene: TRBV24-1; J gene: TRBJ1-2; D gene: NA; CDR3 protein: CATSDLHHGYTF; CDR3 DNA: TGTGCCACCAGTGATTTGCACCATGGCTACACCTTC
clone size: many; V gene: TRBV20-1; J gene: TRBJ2-7; D gene: TRBD2; CDR3 protein: CSARAAGRGEQYF; CDR3 DNA: TGCAGTGCTAGAGCGGCAGGGAGGGGCGAGCAGTACTTC
clone size: many; V gene: TRBV11-2; J gene: TRBJ1-2; D gene: TRBD1; CDR3 protein: CASSHGTGSYGYTF; CDR3 DNA: TGTGCCAGCAGCCACGGGACAGGGAGCTATGGCTACACCTTC
clone size: many; V gene: TRBV20-1; J gene: TRBJ2-2; D gene: NA; CDR3 protein: CSAPPPGLPGELFF; CDR3 DNA: TGCAGTGCGCCCCCCCCGGGACTGCCCGGGGAGCTGTTTTTT
clone size: many; V gene: TRBV5-1; J gene: TRBJ1-1; D gene: TRBD1; CDR3 protein: CASSYGQGGKENTEAFF; CDR3 DNA: TGCGCCAGCAGCTACGGACAGGGGGGGAAAGAAAACACTGAAGCTTTCTTT
clone size: many; V gene: TRBV12-3/TRBV12-4; J gene: TRBJ1-1; D gene: TRBD1; CDR3 protein: CATPLDREVFTEAFF; CDR3 DNA: TGTGCCACCCCATTGGACAGGGAAGTTTTCACTGAAGCTTTCTTT
clone size: many; V gene: TRBV7-8; J gene: TRBJ2-1; D gene: TRBD2; CDR3 protein: CASSITSGVYNEQFF; CDR3 DNA: TGTGCCAGCAGCATCACTAGCGGGGTTTACAATGAGCAGTTCTTC
clone size: many; V gene: TRBV7-6; J gene: TRBJ2-1; D gene: NA; CDR3 protein: CASSVDIGADNEQFF; CDR3 DNA: TGTGCCAGCAGCGTCGACATAGGGGCGGACAATGAGCAGTTCTTC
clone size: many; V gene: TRBV13; J gene: TRBJ1-4; D gene: TRBD1; CDR3 protein: CASSSGGQGGEKLFF; CDR3 DNA: TGTGCCAGCAGCTCCGGGGGGCAGGGGGGGGAAAAACTGTTTTTT
clone size: many; V gene: TRBV4-2; J gene: TRBJ2-7; D gene: NA; CDR3 protein: CASSPAALGDYEQYF; CDR3 DNA: TGTGCCAGCAGCCCCGCGGCCCTGGGAGATTACGAGCAGTACTTC
clone size: NA; V gene: TRBV29-1; J gene: TRBJ1-1; D gene: NA; CDR3 protein: CSVVAASPTEAFF; CDR3 DNA: TGCAGCGTTGTCGCGGCCAGCCCCACTGAAGCTTTCTTT
clone size: many; V gene: TRBV7-9; J gene: TRBJ1-2; D gene: TRBD1; CDR3 protein: CASSGTDSGYTF; CDR3 DNA: TGTGCCAGCAGCGGGACAGATAGTGGCTACACCTTC
clone size: many; V gene: TRBV5-1; J gene: TRBJ2-1; D gene: NA; CDR3 protein: CASSLGTFSYNEQFF; CDR3 DNA: TGCGCCAGCAGCTTAGGGACCTTCTCCTACAATGAGCAGTTCTTC
clone size: many; V gene: TRBV4-1; J gene: TRBJ1-1; D gene: TRBD1; CDR3 protein: CASSQDEIRGLTEAFF; CDR3 DNA: TGCGCCAGCAGCCAAGATGAGATAAGGGGGCTCACTGAAGCTTTCTTT